This T cell receptor beta chain was sequenced in a study of response to subunit inactivated influenza vaccine. Trimming shortened V by 0 bases and J by 1 base, and 16 bases separated the two germline ends. The CDR3 sequence is 17 residues long. From germline, CDR1 is SGDLS and CDR2 YYNGEE. TCRdb processed the RT-PCR reads anew with MiXCR; each CDR3 protein has one entry. Of 710,000 or so distinct CDR3 sequences in the sample, approximately 14% were seen once. Here the sequenced sample was PBMCs from blood, taken roughly 12 days after vaccination. The chain combines TRBV9 with TRBJ2-5; the D gene is possibly TRBD1 (5 bases). The clonotype was recovered from a man aged 45-65 years who received an inactivated influenza vaccine. The CDR3 sequence is CASSVGPRMTVQETQYF. The CDR3 DNA sequence: TGTGCCAGCAGCGTAGGACCTCGGATGACAGTCCAAGAGACCCAGTACTTC.